This T cell receptor (beta chain) was captured in a study of CD8+ T cells in alopecia areata (dated by TCRdb to the late 2010s). Context from the whole study: In both human patients and the C3H/HeJ mouse model, the study applied high-throughput TCRbeta sequencing to look at T cell clonal expansion in alopecia areata. Scalp tissue and sorted CD4+ and CD8+ peripheral blood T cells from patchy and totalis/universalis alopecia areata patients and from healthy controls were covered by human TCRbeta sequencing. Scalp clonality was compared across normal scalp (n=4), patchy alopecia areata scalp (n=8), and alopecia totalis/universalis scalp (n=8). RNA was obtained with the PAXgene miRNA kit for fixed scalp, the miRNeasy kit for PBMCs, and the RNeasy kit for mouse skin. TCRbeta CDR3 regions were amplified by immunoSEQ multiplex PCR with 35 Vbeta forward and 13 Jbeta reverse primers.

PBMCs were separated by density centrifugation and stained for CD3, CD4 and CD8, after which CD4+ and CD8+ T cells were sorted on a FACSAria. Scalp biopsies and blood samples were obtained from unaffected controls. Germline trimming: 6 bases from V, 0 bases from J; junction bases outside gene matches: 14. Per the germline V gene (reference sequence), LNHDA is the CDR1 and SQIVND is the CDR2. The CDR3 numbers 18 residues from cysteine through phenylalanine. Only the CDR3 part of the read is kept: 54 bases, read in frame from the first base. As concerns this clone: Its recognized antigen is unknown. The record has no base qualities; no much larger clone is one base away.

Broad study findings and their caveats: Lesional scalp, especially in alopecia totalis/universalis, showed higher clonality and more expanded CD8+ clones than normal scalp, suggesting antigenic drive. Compared with mice, TCR sequences shared between patients were less clear, possibly partly because of HLA diversity across the patient population. Resident alphabeta T cells in normal human skin are also sequenced, complicating scalp TCR repertoire analysis, unlike mouse skin dominated by gammadelta T cells.

Library prep was done by the immunoSEQ multiplex PCR assay. To provide template for TCR sequencing, every sample had RNA extracted and reverse transcribed into cDNA. SuperScript III was used for first-strand cDNA synthesis, primed with a 2:1 mix of oligo-dT and random hexamers. A synthetic immune receptor repertoire was used to gauge amplification bias, and whatever bias remained was removed computationally. The authors processed their data as follows. After raw reads were preprocessed to remove errors, the CDR3 was defined following IMGT conventions as running from the conserved cysteine to phenylalanine. Clonality was calculated as 1 minus Shannon entropy normalized by log2 of the number of productive unique TCRs. Whether scalp clones were CD4 or CD8 was inferred by matching scalp TCRbeta sequences against CD4 and CD8 repertoires sorted from blood. The immuneACCESS repertoire file appears here via TCRdb, limited to in-frame rearrangements. These files lack a portion of the clones; in checked studies, under half of the deficit traces to unresolved V genes, and the cause of the others is not known. The D gene and trimming were derived from the DNA, and the V and J assignments and clone size from that table. Recorded for this sample are 110,000 or so clones; 45% to 70% of them occurred a single time. Around a fifth of the sample belongs to the ten largest clones.

The specimen was CD8+ T cells sorted from blood. This clonotype originated in a human donor in good health. The chain was built from TRBV19 and TRBJ1-1; the junction holds 9 bases that match TRBD1. Here the CDR3 is given as CASSTPSDRGTMNTEAFF. Read as DNA, the sequence is TGTGCCAGTAGCACCCCCTCCGACAGGGGGACTATGAACACTGAAGCTTTCTTT.